The rows below give T cell receptor beta chains drawn from one sample of a study of siplizumab effects on memory and regulatory T cells. This table comes from immunoSEQ multiplex PCR, and its TCRdb copy is limited to in-frame clones, with some not included. This sample has some 120,000 clones, with 94% found just once. Sequencing used non-Treg CD4+ T cells sorted from blood. These receptors were collected from a human donor in good health. CDR3s include the opening cysteine and the closing phenylalanine or tryptophan. A D gene is named only where the DNA matches it firmly. Rows give clone size only sometimes, using once, few, many, or a class for an expanded clone.

V: TRBV6-5
D: TRBD2
size: -
J: TRBJ2-1
DNA: TGTGCCAGCAGTAAACTAGCGGGGGCCTACAATGAGCAGTTCTTC
CDR3: CASSKLAGAYNEQFF

V: TRBV7-3
D: -
size: -
J: TRBJ1-1
DNA: TGTGCCAGCAGCCCGAGAAGCGGAGAAGCTGAAGCTTTCTTT
CDR3: CASSPRSGEAEAFF

V: TRBV11-3
D: -
size: -
J: TRBJ2-3
DNA: TGTGCCAGCAGCCTAGGGGGGGCCAGCACAGATACGCAGTATTTT
CDR3: CASSLGGASTDTQYF

V: TRBV6-6
D: -
size: -
J: TRBJ2-7
DNA: TGTGCCAGCAACGGACCGAACCGACGGATCCAGTACTTC
CDR3: CASNGPNRRIQYF

V: TRBV5-8
D: -
size: -
J: TRBJ1-1
DNA: TGTGCCAGCAGCTTTGACAGACTAAACACTGAAGCTTTCTTT
CDR3: CASSFDRLNTEAFF

V: TRBV30
D: -
size: once
J: TRBJ2-2
DNA: TGTGCCTGGGGTGGACTTTTGTCTTCCGGGGAGCTGTTTTTT
CDR3: CAWGGLLSSGELFF

V: TRBV5-4
D: -
size: -
J: TRBJ2-1
DNA: TGTGCCAGCTGCCCCTCGGAGGGATACAATGAGCAGTTCTTC
CDR3: CASCPSEGYNEQFF

V: TRBV6-1
D: -
size: -
J: TRBJ2-7
DNA: TGTGCCAGCAGTGTGGACGGGAGCTACGAGCAGTACTTC
CDR3: CASSVDGSYEQYF

V: TRBV19
D: -
size: few
J: TRBJ2-7
DNA: TGTGCCAGTAGTATCGCAATAAGCTACGAGCAGTACTTC
CDR3: CASSIAISYEQYF

V: TRBV6-5
D: -
size: -
J: TRBJ1-2
DNA: TGTGCCAGCAGTCCGGGGGGGGACTATGGCTACACCTTC
CDR3: CASSPGGDYGYTF

V: TRBV5-1
D: TRBD1
size: -
J: TRBJ1-2
DNA: TGCGCCAGCAGCACCGGGACAGGGGACGGCTACACCTTC
CDR3: CASSTGTGDGYTF

V: TRBV6-6
D: -
size: -
J: TRBJ1-5
DNA: TGTGCCAGCAGGATGGGAGGGTCCAATCAGCCCCAGCATTTT
CDR3: CASRMGGSNQPQHF

V: TRBV14
D: -
size: -
J: TRBJ1-4
DNA: TGTGCCAGCTCCGGGGGGGAAGGGCTTTTCCCTCACCTTGGCGAAAAACTGTTTTTT
CDR3: CASSGGEGLFPHLGEKLFF

V: TRBV28
D: -
size: -
J: TRBJ1-2
DNA: TGTGCCAGTAGAGCGGGACACTCAGTTGGCACCTTC
CDR3: CASRAGHSVGTF

V: TRBV11-2
D: TRBD1
size: -
J: TRBJ2-7
DNA: TGTGCCAGCAGCCGCACCGGACAGGGAGGCTACGAGCAGTACTTC
CDR3: CASSRTGQGGYEQYF

V: TRBV5-6
D: -
size: -
J: TRBJ1-5
DNA: TGTGCCAGCAGCTTGGGCTTTAGCAATCAGCCCCAGCATTTT
CDR3: CASSLGFSNQPQHF

V: TRBV2
D: -
size: -
J: TRBJ2-2
DNA: TGTGCCAGCAGTCTTACAGGGAGTTACACCGGGGAGCTGTTTTTT
CDR3: CASSLTGSYTGELFF

V: TRBV11-3
D: -
size: -
J: TRBJ2-1
DNA: TGTGCCAGCAGCCCCGGGCCGAGGGCCCCAGGGTACAATGAGCAGTTCTTC
CDR3: CASSPGPRAPGYNEQFF

V: TRBV5-5
D: -
size: -
J: TRBJ1-4
DNA: TGTGCCAGCAGCTTTTTGAGGGCTAATGAAAAACTGTTTTTT
CDR3: CASSFLRANEKLFF

V: TRBV6-1
D: TRBD1
size: -
J: TRBJ1-1
DNA: TGTGCCAGCAGCGAATTACGGACAGGGAGTGGGGGAGCTTTCTTT
CDR3: CASSELRTGSGGAFF

V: TRBV7-2
D: -
size: -
J: TRBJ2-2
DNA: TGTGCCAGCAGCTCATTAGCGGTCGGGGAGCTGTTTTTT
CDR3: CASSSLAVGELFF

V: TRBV18
D: -
size: -
J: TRBJ2-7
DNA: TGTGCCAGCTCACCCGGGACCTCCTACGAGCAGTACTTC
CDR3: CASSPGTSYEQYF

V: TRBV7-6
D: TRBD1
size: -
J: TRBJ2-1
DNA: TGTGCCAGCAGCATACGCCGGGACAGGGCTAATGAGCAGTTCTTC
CDR3: CASSIRRDRANEQFF

V: TRBV29-1
D: -
size: once
J: TRBJ2-5
DNA: TGCAGCGCCTTACGGGGGACCCAGTACTTC
CDR3: CSALRGTQYF

V: TRBV7-3
D: TRBD2
size: -
J: TRBJ2-3
DNA: TGTGCCAGCAGCTTAACTAGCGGGAGTACAGATACGCAGTATTTT
CDR3: CASSLTSGSTDTQYF

V: TRBV4-1
D: TRBD2
size: -
J: TRBJ2-5
DNA: TGCGCCAGCAGCCAGGGGCCAACTAGCGGGGAAGACCCATGGACCCAGTACTTC
CDR3: CASSQGPTSGEDPWTQYF

V: TRBV7-2
D: -
size: -
J: TRBJ2-5
DNA: TGTGCCAGCAGCCCCGGATATACGGGCGGAAAAGAGACCCAGTACTTC
CDR3: CASSPGYTGGKETQYF

V: TRBV11-3
D: TRBD1
size: -
J: TRBJ1-1
DNA: TGTGCCAGCAGCGCCTCGACAGGGCCGGGGGTTGAAGCTTTCTTT
CDR3: CASSASTGPGVEAFF

V: TRBV7-6
D: -
size: -
J: TRBJ2-7
DNA: TGTGCCAGCAGCTTAGTACTAGGGTACGAGCAGTACTTC
CDR3: CASSLVLGYEQYF

V: TRBV6-5
D: -
size: -
J: TRBJ2-7
DNA: -
CDR3: CASYRCSYEQYF

V: TRBV9
D: TRBD2
size: -
J: TRBJ2-7
DNA: TGTGCCAGCAGCGCTGGTAGCGGGAGCTCCTACGAGCAGTACTTC
CDR3: CASSAGSGSSYEQYF